This T cell receptor (beta chain) was captured in a study of blood T cell repertoires in COVID-19. In germline, CDR1 is SGHDT, CDR2 YYEEEE. Trimming cost V 4 bases and J 4 bases; bases outside gene matches: 5. This CDR3 comprises 15 residues. The protocol was immunoSEQ multiplex PCR, while the TCRdb copy is restricted to in-frame clones and leaves out a portion. The sample has about 300,000 clones, approximately 88% seen once. V is TRBV5-6 and J is TRBJ1-1; TRBD1 agrees at 12 bases. The TCR originated in a man aged 18 to 29 who had recovered from COVID-19. The sequencing input was peripheral blood. Here the CDR3 DNA reads TGTGCCAGCAGCCCAGGGACAGGGGGCTTCACTGAAGCTTTCTTT. Amino acids: CASSPGTGGFTEAFF.